These 15 T cell receptor beta chains originate from one sample sequenced in a study of shared clonotypes between healthy human individuals. Generated by immunoSEQ multiplex PCR, the TCRdb table keeps only in-frame clones and is missing some. This table holds approximately 1,000,000 clones, more than 75% found once. Sequenced: memory CD4+ T cells from PBMCs. Described subset: CD45RA-negative fraction. Receptors were obtained from a man younger than 35 in good health. Some clones in this sample may be carry-over from other donors' samples.

The rearrangement joins TRBV11-3 to TRBJ2-1, with D uncertain. V was cut by 2 bases and J by 5 bases, with 7 bases left in between. The CDR3 is made up of 13 amino acids. Germline assignment: CDR1 SGHNT and CDR2 YENEEA. The CDR3 region is CASSLSRNNEQFF. The DNA for the CDR3 is TGTGCCAGCAGCTTATCCAGAAACAATGAGCAGTTCTTC.

Details on this clone: Within the sample, other DNA sequences also encode this same CDR3. The rearrangement joins TRBV7-2 to TRBJ2-5, with D tentatively TRBD1 or TRBD2 (5 bases each). The J call may be mistaken, given a closer DNA end match to TRBJ2-7. Per the germline V gene, CDR1 is SGHTA and CDR2 is FQGNSA. The CDR3 loop spans 14 amino acids. CDR3 in DNA: TGTGCCAGCAGCTTAGGGGACGGGACCTACGAGCAGTACTTC. Amino acid sequence: CASSLGDGTYEQYF.

The chain joins TRBV15 to TRBJ2-3; 7 nucleotides align to TRBD1. The germline V gene encodes CDR1 LNHNV and CDR2 YYDKDF (reference sequence). V lost 1 base to trimming and J lost 5 bases; unmatched junction nucleotides: 0. The CDR3 extends over 13 amino acids. The CDR3 reads CATSRGTGDTQYF. CDR3 DNA: TGTGCCACCAGCAGAGGGACAGGAGATACGCAGTATTTT.

The chain carries TRBV6-1 and TRBJ1-4, with 9 bases fitting TRBD1. The CDR3 contains 16 residues. Germline CDR1 reads MNHNS; CDR2 reads SASEGT. The J segment lost 3 bases and the V segment lost 3 bases, leaving 5 bases of the junction unmatched. The CDR3 DNA reads TGTGCCAGCAGTGATACAGGGGGCCGGTCTAATGAAAAACTGTTTTTT. It specifies CASSDTGGRSNEKLFF.

The chain recombines TRBV4-1 with TRBJ2-1; TRBD2 matches 7 bases. The CDR3 contains 15 residues. J gave up 5 bases and V 0 bases, and 4 bases lay outside the gene matches. Germline values: CDR1 MGHRA, CDR2 YSYEKL. The CDR3 DNA reads as TGCGCCAGCAGCCAAGACGGGCTAGCGGACAATGAGCAGTTCTTC. This sequence encodes CASSQDGLADNEQFF.

The count of this clone is one. The chain links TRBV4-1 to TRBJ2-1, with D perhaps TRBD1 (6 bases). This CDR3 comprises 15 residues. Germline V gene lookup returns CDR1 MGHRA and CDR2 YSYEKL. With 3 bases removed from V and 4 bases from J, the gap between germline ends came to 13 bases. The CDR3 sequence: CASSHRRDTYNEQFF. The CDR3, as DNA: TGCGCCAGCAGCCACCGAAGGGACACATACAATGAGCAGTTCTTC.

This chain uses TRBV19 with TRBJ1-5; TRBD1 matches at 8 bases. The CDR3 is made up of 15 amino acids. Germline assignment: CDR1 LNHDA and CDR2 SQIVND (reference sequence). The J segment lost 4 bases and the V segment lost 4 bases, leaving 6 bases of the junction unmatched. DNA of the CDR3: TGTGCCAGTAGTAGCCTTCGACAGGGGAATCAGCCCCAGCATTTT. Translation gives CASSSLRQGNQPQHF.

This chain uses TRBV2 with TRBJ2-3; 8 bases map to TRBD1. Unmatched junction bases numbered 5, after V lost 4 bases and J lost 5 bases. Germline V gene data show CDR1 as SNHLY and CDR2 as FYNNEI. The CDR3 has 14 residues. In nucleotides, the CDR3 is TGTGCCAGCAGTGGCAGGGGGCGCGGAGATACGCAGTATTTT. This encodes CASSGRGRGDTQYF.

The V call is TRBV30, the J call TRBJ1-4; D possibly corresponds to TRBD1 (5 bases). Germline CDR1 GTSNPN, CDR2 SVGIG (reference sequence). Trimming pared 2 bases from V and 4 bases from J, leaving 14 bases between. The CDR3 has 15 residues. CDR3 residues: CAWSRNRDLNEKLFF. The CDR3 DNA reads as TGTGCCTGGAGTAGAAACCGGGACCTTAATGAAAAACTGTTTTTT.

The chain is built from TRBV13 and TRBJ2-4, with a weak D call TRBD1 (7 bases). Between the trimmed V and J ends, which lost 1 base and 1 base, there was a span of 17 bases. Germline V gene sequence: CDR1 PRHDT, CDR2 FYEKMQ (reference sequence). The CDR3 spans 18 residues. The CDR3 DNA reads TGTGCCAGCAGCTTAGAGTTCAGGGGGGAATTTGCCAAAAACATTCAGTACTTC. Translating it yields CASSLEFRGEFAKNIQYF.

The chain has TRBV5-5 and TRBJ2-7; TRBD1 is a possible D gene (6 bases). This CDR3 has 15 residues. Per germline, CDR1 SGHKS and CDR2 YYEKEE (reference sequence). The V end was cut by 3 bases, the J end by 3 bases, with 16 bases between. Written as DNA, the CDR3 is TGTGCCAGCAGCTCGGGACAAAACTTCCGCTACGAGCAGTACTTC. Encoded protein: CASSSGQNFRYEQYF.

The chain couples TRBV5-4 to TRBJ2-7, with 10 bases identical to TRBD2. The CDR3 spans 15 residues. V was pared by 0 bases and J by 3 bases, with 3 bases of the junction left unmatched. Per the germline V gene, CDR1 is SGHNT and CDR2 is YYREEE (reference sequence). CDR3 sequence: CASSLASSGGYEQYF. The CDR3 bases are TGTGCCAGCAGCTTGGCGTCTAGCGGGGGCTACGAGCAGTACTTC.

The CDR3 nucleotides are TGTGCCAGCAGTGCAGGGGGTACTAATGAAAAACTGTTTTTT. This codes for CASSAGGTNEKLFF. The chain recombines TRBV6-4 with TRBJ1-4, with TRBD1 identical over 7 bases. J was trimmed by 2 bases and V by 4 bases; bases with no gene match: 1. CDR3 length equals 14 residues. Germline CDR1 is MRHNA and CDR2 is SNTAGT.

This rearrangement joins TRBV28 to TRBJ1-5, with a possible D match to TRBD1 (5 bases). The CDR3 runs to 16 residues. The germline V gene encodes CDR1 MDHEN and CDR2 SYDVKM. The ends were cut back, 1 base at V and 0 bases at J, with 10 bases in the middle. CDR3: CASSLSGRYSNQPQHF. The CDR3 nucleotides read TGTGCCAGCAGTTTATCGGGACGGTATAGCAATCAGCCCCAGCATTTT.

This rearrangement joins TRBV6-5 to TRBJ2-1; D gene ambiguous. Germline CDR1 and CDR2: MNHEY and SVGAGI. The CDR3 length is 12 residues. Trimming stripped 7 bases from V and 4 bases from J, with 8 bases between. CDR3 nucleotides: TGTGCCAGCATAGACACTTACAATGAGCAGTTCTTC. It yields the protein CASIDTYNEQFF.